The clone carrying this T cell receptor beta chain was seen repeatedly, ten times or more. Its matching antigen is unknown. Amplicons of TCR beta CDR3 were generated from genomic DNA by two-round multiplex PCR. The first round of PCR was done with primers that matched each TRBV and TRBJ gene. TCRdb re-called the multiplex PCR reads through MiXCR, storing one row per CDR3 protein. This table holds around 30,000 distinct CDR3 sequences, roughly 31% found once. Losses at the gene ends were 6 bases for V and 1 base for J; bases not matched to a gene: 6. The germline gives CDR1 MDHEN, CDR2 SYDVKM. The CDR3 sequence is 15 residues long. The sample is drawn from a study of prognosis after radiotherapy for stage I lung cancer. Findings of the study overall: Reportedly, TRBV and TRBJ gene usage differed by presence of metastases in patients. Reduced Shannon entropy following stereotactic body radiation therapy was recorded in patients who developed distant metastases.

V gene TRBV28 combines with J gene TRBJ1-1; 9 bases line up with TRBD1. This sequence was found in a donor over 45 with non-small cell lung cancer. The starting material was PBMCs, obtained before or after stereotactic body radiation therapy (not recorded which). CDR3 nucleotide sequence: TGTGCCAGCAGGTCCAGACAGGGGGAGAACACTGAAGCTTTCTTT. The encoded protein is CASRSRQGENTEAFF. Complete variable domain (other parts from reference TRBV28 and TRBJ1-1): DVKVTQSSRYLVKRTGEKVFLECVQDMDHENMFWYRQDPGLGLRLIYFSYDVKMKEKGDIPEGYSVSREKKERFSLILESASTNQTSMYLCASRSRQGENTEAFFGQGTRLTVV.